Listed below are T cell receptor beta chains from one sample, sequenced in a study of OX40 agonist ivuxolimab in advanced cancers. Here immunoSEQ multiplex PCR was the method, and the copy in TCRdb shows in-frame clones only, minus some. The data show about 62,000 clones, 79% seen once. The sequencing used CD4+ or CD8+ T cells sorted from blood, collected in a trial of the OX40 agonist ivuxolimab. These receptors originate from an adult with an advanced solid tumor such as melanoma, head and neck, liver or kidney cancer. Both conserved end residues are part of each CDR3. The D gene is left open where the match is weak. The listing skips clone size in some rows; elsewhere it reads once, few, many or a size class.

TRBV4-3	NA	NA	TRBJ2-7	CASSRPGQTYEQYF	TGCGCCAGCAGCCGCCCGGGACAAACCTACGAGCAGTACTTC
TRBV27	NA	NA	TRBJ2-3	CASSSDRTQRTDTQYF	TGTGCCAGCAGTTCCGACAGGACACAACGCACAGATACGCAGTATTTT
TRBV5-4	NA	NA	TRBJ2-4	CASSPGIGAVGNIQYF	TGTGCCAGCAGCCCCGGAATCGGGGCCGTGGGTAACATTCAGTACTTC
TRBV15	NA	NA	TRBJ1-4	CATTKIRRNEKLFF	TGTGCCACCACCAAGATAAGGCGGAACGAAAAACTGTTTTTT
TRBV29-1	NA	TRBD2	TRBJ2-3	CSVNAEGVEAGGRRGTDTQYF	TGCAGCGTCAACGCGGAGGGGGTTGAAGCGGGAGGTAGACGCGGCACAGATACGCAGTATTTT
TRBV5-1	NA	NA	TRBJ2-3	CASSSNYADTQYF	TGCGCCAGCAGCTCAAACTATGCAGATACGCAGTATTTT
TRBV5-1	NA	NA	TRBJ1-2	CASSLVMPGYSSGYTF	TGCGCCAGCAGCTTGGTTATGCCAGGGTATTCGTCGGGCTACACCTTC
TRBV7-2	NA	NA	TRBJ1-2	CASSLGAGFGYTF	TGTGCCAGCAGTTTGGGGGCAGGGTTTGGCTACACCTTC
TRBV28	NA	NA	TRBJ1-2	CASSLNVNYGYTF	TGTGCCAGCAGTTTGAACGTTAACTATGGCTACACCTTC
TRBV6-5	NA	NA	TRBJ1-2	CASSGGARDGYTF	TGTGCCAGCAGTGGGGGGGCTCGTGATGGCTACACCTTC
TRBV7-2	NA	NA	TRBJ2-5	CASSFPYQETQYF	TGTGCCAGCAGCTTCCCGTACCAAGAGACCCAGTACTTC
TRBV2	few	TRBD2	TRBJ2-3	CASSRRLAGVTDTQYF	TGTGCCAGCAGTCGAAGACTAGCGGGAGTAACAGATACGCAGTATTTT
TRBV30	NA	NA	TRBJ2-2	CAFNTRTGELFF	TGTGCCTTTAATACAAGAACCGGGGAGCTGTTTTTT
TRBV5-1	few	TRBD1	TRBJ1-4	CASSSGGVSNEKLFF	TGCGCCAGCAGCTCAGGGGGGGTGTCTAATGAAAAACTGTTTTTT
TRBV21-1	NA	NA	TRBJ2-5	CASSKGGSGETQYF	TGTGCCAGCAGCAAAGGAGGATCGGGGGAGACCCAGTACTTC
TRBV5-6	few	TRBD1	TRBJ2-7	CASSAGTGGDEQYF	TGTGCCAGCAGCGCCGGGACAGGGGGCGACGAGCAGTACTTC
TRBV7-9	once	TRBD2	TRBJ2-3	CASSLANGLAAGADTQYF	TGTGCCAGCAGCTTAGCAAATGGGCTAGCGGCGGGAGCAGATACGCAGTATTTT
TRBV7-9	NA	TRBD1	TRBJ2-2	CASSLLGGADGELFF	TGTGCCAGCAGCTTGTTAGGGGGCGCCGACGGGGAGCTGTTTTTT
TRBV7-2	NA	TRBD2	TRBJ2-3	CASSLDKRGGTDTQYF	TGTGCCAGCAGCTTAGATAAGCGGGGGGGAACAGATACGCAGTATTTT
TRBV28	NA	NA	TRBJ2-3	CASRGGSTDTQYF	TGTGCCAGCAGGGGAGGTAGCACAGATACGCAGTATTTT
TRBV7-6	NA	NA	TRBJ1-2	CASSPTGIYGYTF	TGTGCCAGCAGCCCGACGGGAATCTATGGCTACACCTTC
TRBV27	NA	NA	TRBJ1-3	CASMNGAGNTIYF	TGTGCCAGCATGAACGGCGCTGGAAACACCATATATTTT
TRBV7-2	NA	NA	TRBJ2-5	CASSLVRETQYF	TGTGCCAGCAGCTTAGTGCGAGAGACCCAGTACTTC
TRBV7-2	few	NA	TRBJ2-7	CASSLGPLYEQYF	TGTGCCAGCAGCTTAGGACCACTTTACGAGCAGTACTTC
TRBV6-6	NA	NA	TRBJ1-2	CASGQNYGYTF	TGTGCCAGCGGTCAAAACTATGGCTACACCTTC
TRBV5-1	NA	TRBD1	TRBJ2-3	CASSLQGHTSTDTQYF	TGCGCCAGCAGCTTACAGGGGCATACTAGCACAGATACGCAGTATTTT
TRBV27	once	NA	TRBJ2-2	CASSLLGGPVVATTGELFF	TGTGCCAGCAGTTTACTCGGGGGCCCCGTGGTAGCGACGACCGGGGAGCTGTTTTTT
TRBV6-1	once	TRBD1	TRBJ1-1	CASSVYRGQGLAEAFF	TGTGCCAGCAGTGTCTACCGGGGACAGGGACTCGCTGAAGCTTTCTTT
TRBV6-4	few	NA	TRBJ1-6	CASHGGDFYNSPLHF	TGTGCCAGCCATGGCGGAGATTTCTATAATTCACCCCTCCACTTT
TRBV6-1	NA	TRBD1	TRBJ2-7	CASSNPPGQPSF	TGTGCCAGCAGTAACCCTCCGGGACAGCCTAGCTTC
TRBV7-8	NA	TRBD2	TRBJ2-1	CASSPSGTSGGREQFF	TGTGCCAGCAGCCCCTCCGGGACTAGCGGGGGGAGAGAGCAGTTCTTC